These 14 T cell receptor beta chains were all obtained from the same sample, sequenced in a study of cytomegalovirus exposure and HLA in healthy donors. The repertoire was sequenced with immunoSEQ multiplex PCR; TCRdb's copy has only in-frame clones and lacks some. This sample has some 100,000 clones, with roughly 88% found just once. What was sequenced was PBMCs. These TCRs come from a man aged 18 to 29 in good health and CMV-seronegative.

The chain joins TRBV30 to TRBJ2-3, with no clear D. This CDR3 has 13 amino acids. Germline CDR1 GTSNPN, CDR2 SVGIG (reference sequence). Trimming cost V 1 base and J 6 bases, with 11 bases left between them. The chain's CDR3 is CAWSERSADTQYF. Written as DNA, the CDR3 is TGTGCCTGGAGTGAGAGGAGCGCGGATACGCAGTATTTT.

V is TRBV2 and J is TRBJ2-2, with a possible D match to TRBD2 (5 bases). The germline gives CDR1 SNHLY, CDR2 FYNNEI. The CDR3 contains 15 residues. V was cut by 6 bases and J by 4 bases, with 15 bases left in between. Here the CDR3 DNA reads TGTGCCAGCAGACGAATAGCGTCTAGCACCGGGGAGCTGTTTTTT. Its translation is CASRRIASSTGELFF.

V gene TRBV11-2 combines with J gene TRBJ1-2; tentatively, D is TRBD1 (6 bases). The CDR3 covers 13 residues. Germline lookup yields CDR1 SGHAT and CDR2 FQNNGV. V shed 7 bases and J shed 3 bases, with 12 bases lying between them. Here the CDR3 DNA reads TGTGCCAGCAAAGCGGGGGCAGACTATGGCTACACCTTC. Translating it yields CASKAGADYGYTF.

V usage is TRBV11-1 and J usage is TRBJ1-2, with D tentatively TRBD1 (5 bases). The germline V and J ends were trimmed by 2 bases and 6 bases, with 16 bases remaining between them. Germline V CDR1 and CDR2: SGHAT, FQDESV (reference sequence). The CDR3 runs to 15 residues. CDR3 in amino acids: CASSLFSGAPDGYTF. The CDR3, as DNA: TGTGCCAGCAGCTTATTCTCTGGGGCGCCGGATGGCTACACCTTC.

The count of this clone is one. The V gene is TRBV5-1, the J gene TRBJ2-2; TRBD1 aligns across 10 bases. CDR1 is SGHRS, CDR2 YFSETQ, per germline. CDR3 length: 15 amino acids. J lost 7 bases, V lost 4 bases, and 7 bases had no gene match. CDR3 bases: TGCGCCAGCAGCCTGGACAGGGGGTATGGCGGGGAGCTGTTTTTT. Encoded protein: CASSLDRGYGGELFF.

This chain uses TRBV6-6 with TRBJ1-2; the match to TRBD1 covers 8 bases. CDR1 is MNHNY, CDR2 SVGAGI, per germline (reference sequence). Germline trimming cut 2 bases from V and 4 bases from J; bases unmatched to any gene: 9. The length of the CDR3 is 16 residues. The CDR3 region is CASSYGMTGVGYGYTF. The CDR3 region has the DNA TGTGCCAGCAGTTACGGGATGACAGGGGTGGGCTATGGCTACACCTTC.

V gene TRBV5-1 combines with J gene TRBJ2-7; 7 bases fit TRBD1. V trimming: 4 bases; J trimming: 0 bases; junction bases outside the gene matches: 10. Germline loops: CDR1 SGHRS, CDR2 YFSETQ. The CDR3 sequence is 16 residues long. CDR3 sequence (DNA): TGCGCCAGCAGCCCCCGAATAGGACAGGTCTCCTACGAGCAGTACTTC. Residues: CASSPRIGQVSYEQYF.

The chain couples TRBV6-1 to TRBJ2-6; perhaps TRBD2 as D (6 bases). The germline V gene encodes CDR1 MNHNS and CDR2 SASEGT. The CDR3 spans 14 residues. V gave up 9 bases and J gave up 6 bases, with 15 bases separating them. In DNA, the CDR3 is TGTGCCAGTCCCAGGGACTCCTTGGCCAACGTCCTGACTTTC. Its protein product is CASPRDSLANVLTF.

V gene TRBV7-9 combines with J gene TRBJ2-2; tentatively, D is TRBD1 (6 bases). This CDR3 is 13 amino acids long. Germline loops: CDR1 SEHNR, CDR2 FQNEAQ (reference sequence). Trimming stripped 1 base from V and 9 bases from J, with 9 bases between. CDR3 in amino acids: CASSLVGGRELFF. The CDR3 DNA reads TGTGCCAGCAGCTTAGTTGGGGGCCGGGAGCTGTTTTTT.

The gene calls are TRBV19 and TRBJ2-1; possible D gene TRBD2, 6 bases. V shed 6 bases and J shed 8 bases, with 14 bases lying between them. Per the germline V gene, CDR1 is LNHDA and CDR2 is SQIVND (reference sequence). The CDR3 runs to 13 residues. In DNA, the CDR3 is TGTGCCAGTAGCCGCCTGCGGGGCGATGAGCAGTTCTTC. Amino acids: CASSRLRGDEQFF. The entire variable domain, with the rest obtained from reference TRBV19 and TRBJ2-1, is as follows: DGGITQSPKYLFRKEGQNVTLSCEQNLNHDAMYWYRQDPGQGLRLIYYSQIVNDFQKGDIAEGYSVSREKKESFPLTVTSAQKNPTAFYLCASSRLRGDEQFFGPGTRLTVL.

This chain uses TRBV19 with TRBJ1-4; 9 bases fit TRBD1. With V trimmed by 5 bases and J by 5 bases, 9 bases remained unmatched. CDR3 length: 16 amino acids. Germline loops: CDR1 LNHDA, CDR2 SQIVND (reference sequence). DNA of the CDR3: TGTGCCAGTAGTGACCCCGGACAGGGGCTAAATGAAAAACTGTTTTTT. As protein: CASSDPGQGLNEKLFF.

V gene TRBV13 combines with J gene TRBJ1-1; 10 bases map to TRBD1. The CDR3 has 13 residues. The germline CDR1 and CDR2 sequences are PRHDT and FYEKMQ (reference sequence). V lost 5 bases to trimming and J lost 10 bases; unmatched junction nucleotides: 7. The CDR3 region is CASSPGTGVVAFF. DNA for the CDR3: TGTGCCAGCAGCCCGGGGACAGGGGTTGTAGCTTTCTTT. The complete variable domain, with remaining parts taken from reference TRBV13 and TRBJ1-1, reads AAGVIQSPRHLIKEKRETATLKCYPIPRHDTVYWYQQGPGQDPQFLISFYEKMQSDKGSIPDRFSAQQFSDYHSELNMSSLELGDSALYFCASSPGTGVVAFFGQGTRLTVV.

This sequence joins TRBV7-9 and TRBJ2-7, with 12 bases lining up with TRBD2. Germline V gene data show CDR1 as SEHNR and CDR2 as FQNEAQ (reference sequence). This CDR3 has 15 residues. J was trimmed by 6 bases and V by 5 bases; bases with no gene match: 8. The CDR3 DNA reads as TGTGCCAGCAGCGCACTAGCGGGAGGATTTGGCGAGCAGTACTTC. Translated, it gives CASSALAGGFGEQYF.

The chain employs TRBV11-2 and TRBJ1-5, with D perhaps matching TRBD1 (5 bases). The germline V gene encodes CDR1 SGHAT and CDR2 FQNNGV. This CDR3 is 14 amino acids long. The V end was cut by 5 bases, the J end by 7 bases, with 15 bases between. CDR3: CASSPMDNRQPQHF. As DNA, the CDR3 is TGTGCCAGCAGCCCCATGGACAATCGGCAGCCCCAGCATTTT. The full variable domain, with the rest looked up from reference TRBV11-2 and TRBJ1-5, is EAGVAQSPRYKIIEKRQSVAFWCNPISGHATLYWYQQILGQGPKLLIQFQNNGVVDDSQLPKDRFSAERLKGVDSTLKIQPAKLEDSAVYLCASSPMDNRQPQHFGDGTRLSIL.